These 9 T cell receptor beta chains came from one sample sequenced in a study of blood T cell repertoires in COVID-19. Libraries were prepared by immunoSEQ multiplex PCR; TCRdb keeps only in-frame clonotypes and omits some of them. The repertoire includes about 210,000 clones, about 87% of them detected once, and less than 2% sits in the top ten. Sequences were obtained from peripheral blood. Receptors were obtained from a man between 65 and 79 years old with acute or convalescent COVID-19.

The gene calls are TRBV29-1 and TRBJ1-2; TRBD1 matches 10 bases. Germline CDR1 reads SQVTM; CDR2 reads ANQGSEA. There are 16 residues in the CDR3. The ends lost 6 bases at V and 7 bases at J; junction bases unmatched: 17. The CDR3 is CSVTDRGIYTLSGYTF. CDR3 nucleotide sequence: TGCAGCGTAACGGACAGGGGGATATATACCCTATCTGGCTACACCTTC.

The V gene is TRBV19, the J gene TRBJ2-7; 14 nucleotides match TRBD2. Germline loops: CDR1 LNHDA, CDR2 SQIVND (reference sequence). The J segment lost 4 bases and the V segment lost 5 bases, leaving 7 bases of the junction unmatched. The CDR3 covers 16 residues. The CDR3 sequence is CASSGRTSGRRYEQYF. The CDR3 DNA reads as TGTGCCAGTAGTGGACGGACTAGCGGGAGGCGGTACGAGCAGTACTTC.

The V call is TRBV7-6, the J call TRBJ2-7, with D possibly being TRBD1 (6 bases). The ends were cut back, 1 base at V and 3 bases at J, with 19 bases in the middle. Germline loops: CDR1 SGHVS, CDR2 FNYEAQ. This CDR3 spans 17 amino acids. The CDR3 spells CASSLVVVDSSFYEQYF. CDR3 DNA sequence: TGTGCCAGCAGCTTAGTTGTGGTGGACAGTTCATTCTACGAGCAGTACTTC.

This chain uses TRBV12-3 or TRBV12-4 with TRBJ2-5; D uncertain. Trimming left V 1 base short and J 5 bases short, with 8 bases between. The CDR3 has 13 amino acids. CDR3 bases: TGTGCCAGCAGTTTAGGGCAATATGAGACCCAGTACTTC. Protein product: CASSLGQYETQYF.

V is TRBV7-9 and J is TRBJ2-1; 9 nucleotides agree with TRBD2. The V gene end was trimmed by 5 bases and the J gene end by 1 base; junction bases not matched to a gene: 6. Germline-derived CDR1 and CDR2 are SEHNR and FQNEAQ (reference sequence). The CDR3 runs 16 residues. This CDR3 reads CASSPGLALSYNEQFF. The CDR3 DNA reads TGTGCCAGCAGCCCCGGACTAGCGCTATCCTACAATGAGCAGTTCTTC.

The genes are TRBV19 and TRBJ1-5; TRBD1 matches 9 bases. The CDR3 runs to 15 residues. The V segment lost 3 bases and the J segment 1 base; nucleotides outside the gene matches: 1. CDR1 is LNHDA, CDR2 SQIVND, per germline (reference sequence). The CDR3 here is CASSMGTGSNQPQHF. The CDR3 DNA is TGTGCCAGTAGTATGGGGACAGGGAGCAATCAGCCCCAGCATTTT.

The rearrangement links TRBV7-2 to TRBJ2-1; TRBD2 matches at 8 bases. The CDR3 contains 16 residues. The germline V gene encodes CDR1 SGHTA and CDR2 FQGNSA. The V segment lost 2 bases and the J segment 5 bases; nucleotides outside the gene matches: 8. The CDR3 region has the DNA TGTGCCAGCAGCTTAATCTTGCGACTAGCGAACAATGAGCAGTTCTTC. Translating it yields CASSLILRLANNEQFF. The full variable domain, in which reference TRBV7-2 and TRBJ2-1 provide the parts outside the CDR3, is GAGVSQSPSNKVTEKGKDVELRCDPISGHTALYWYRQSLGQGLEFLIYFQGNSAPDKSGLPSDRFSAERTGGSVSTLTIQRTQQEDSAVYLCASSLILRLANNEQFFGPGTRLTVL.

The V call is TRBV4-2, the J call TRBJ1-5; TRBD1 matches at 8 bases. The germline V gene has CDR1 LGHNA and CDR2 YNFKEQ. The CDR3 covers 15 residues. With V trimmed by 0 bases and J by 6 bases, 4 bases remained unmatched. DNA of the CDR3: TGTGCCAGCAGCCAAGAAGGACAGGGTGGTCAGCCCCAGCATTTT. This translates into CASSQEGQGGQPQHF.

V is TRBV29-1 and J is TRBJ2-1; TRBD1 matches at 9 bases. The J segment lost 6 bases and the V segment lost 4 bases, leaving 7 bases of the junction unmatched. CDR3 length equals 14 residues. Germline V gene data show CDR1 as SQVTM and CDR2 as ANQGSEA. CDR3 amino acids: CSVGKGTGFNEQFF. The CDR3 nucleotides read TGCAGCGTTGGTAAGGGGACAGGGTTCAATGAGCAGTTCTTC.